The clone carrying this T cell receptor (beta chain) was observed a single time. Its antigen is as yet unknown. Compared with germline, one end of the junction differs, possibly owing to a read error. The CDR3 totals 11 residues. Germline CDR1 is KGHSH and CDR2 is LQKENI. The protocol was immunoSEQ multiplex PCR, while the TCRdb copy is restricted to in-frame clones and leaves out a portion. The sample includes some 180,000 clones, around 93% of them seen just once. These data belong to a study of T cell responses to AZD1222 COVID-19 vaccine. General observations from the study: Among vaccine-associated CD4 TCRs, coverage spanned spike, with dominance at 160-218 and 743-854. Repertoire sampling occurred only after the peak T cell response. A mostly white British donor set with more females was recruited, and clonal diversity was possibly underestimated.

The source material was peripheral blood, sampled 28 days after the second dose of the MenACWY control vaccine. The V and J genes are TRBV18 and TRBJ2-3; 9 bases match TRBD1. The TCR comes from an adult who received the MenACWY meningococcal vaccine as a control. CDR3 region: CASSPTGGQNF. CDR3 DNA: TGTGCCAGCTCCCCGACAGGGGGTCAGAATTTT.